The 16 T cell receptor beta chains below were found in one sample sequenced in a study of blood T cell repertoires in COVID-19. Profiling relied on immunoSEQ multiplex PCR, and the TCRdb table lists in-frame clones only, not all of them. The sample has tens of thousands of clones, about 83% seen once; the top ten hold more than 6%. The sequenced sample consisted of peripheral blood. These receptors originate from an older woman with COVID-19, enrolled during active disease.

The rearrangement links TRBV7-9 to TRBJ2-5; perhaps TRBD2 as D (6 bases). Trimming left V 2 bases short and J 5 bases short, with 12 bases between. The germline CDR1 and CDR2 sequences are SEHNR and FQNEAQ (reference sequence). CDR3 size: 14 residues. The CDR3 spells CASSLRESLETQYF. Written as DNA, the CDR3 is TGTGCCAGCAGCTTACGGGAGAGTTTGGAGACCCAGTACTTC.

The chain links TRBV30 to TRBJ1-5; 8 bases agree with TRBD1. Looked up from germline, CDR1 is GTSNPN and CDR2 is SVGIG (reference sequence). Losses at the gene ends were 4 bases for V and 0 bases for J; bases not matched to a gene: 5. The CDR3 runs to 15 residues. In DNA form, the CDR3 reads TGTGCCTGGACTCGACAGGGGTTTAGCAATCAGCCCCAGCATTTT. Encoded protein: CAWTRQGFSNQPQHF. Combining the CDR3 with reference TRBV30 and TRBJ1-5 gives the whole variable domain SQTIHQWPATLVQPVGSPLSLECTVEGTSNPNLYWYRQAAGRGLQLLFYSVGIGQISSEVPQNLSASRPQDRQFILSSKKLLLSDSGFYLCAWTRQGFSNQPQHFGDGTRLSIL.

V is TRBV2 and J is TRBJ1-2, with TRBD1 as a possible D gene (5 bases). The germline V gene encodes CDR1 SNHLY and CDR2 FYNNEI. The CDR3 runs to 13 residues. Trimming took off 6 bases at V and 5 bases at J, with 13 bases between the two ends. The CDR3, as DNA: TGTGCCAGCAGCGACAGTCTTCAGTATGGCTACACCTTC. It specifies CASSDSLQYGYTF.

The J gene is TRBJ2-7, the V gene TRBV11-2, with D possibly TRBD1 on 6 matching bases. This CDR3 comprises 14 residues. CDR1 SGHAT and CDR2 FQNNGV come from the germline V gene. V gave up 2 bases and J gave up 9 bases, with 17 bases separating them. In DNA, the CDR3 is TGTGCCAGCAGCTTATCTGCAGGGGTCTACTGGCAGTACTTC. This translates into CASSLSAGVYWQYF. The complete variable domain, with remaining parts taken from reference TRBV11-2 and TRBJ2-7, reads EAGVAQSPRYKIIEKRQSVAFWCNPISGHATLYWYQQILGQGPKLLIQFQNNGVVDDSQLPKDRFSAERLKGVDSTLKIQPAKLEDSAVYLCASSLSAGVYWQYFGPGTRLTVT.

The J gene is TRBJ2-1, the V gene TRBV4-1, with TRBD2 matching over 8 bases. Germline lookup yields CDR1 MGHRA and CDR2 YSYEKL. The CDR3 consists of 17 residues. The V segment lost 5 bases and the J segment 0 bases; nucleotides outside the gene matches: 9. CDR3 amino acids: CASSSIPGLVSYNEQFF. CDR3 nucleotide sequence: TGCGCCAGCAGCTCGATACCGGGACTAGTCTCCTACAATGAGCAGTTCTTC.

The rearrangement links TRBV5-4 to TRBJ2-1; 7 nucleotides agree with TRBD1. This CDR3 comprises 15 residues. In germline, CDR1 is SGHNT, CDR2 YYREEE (reference sequence). After removal of 3 bases from V and 3 bases from J, the junction contained 6 bases not matched to a gene. CDR3 loop: CASSSRDRVYNEQFF. The CDR3 DNA reads as TGTGCCAGCAGCTCCCGGGACAGAGTCTACAATGAGCAGTTCTTC.

V and J are TRBV10-2 and TRBJ1-2, with 7 bases aligning to TRBD1. Trimming took 3 bases from V and 7 from J; bases not matched to a gene: 5. In germline, CDR1 is WSHSY, CDR2 SAAADI. This CDR3 spans 13 amino acids. CDR3 nucleotide sequence: TGCGCCAGCAGTGACGTAACAGGGGCTGGCTACACCTTC. Translation: CASSDVTGAGYTF.

The chain couples TRBV7-2 to TRBJ2-3, with 13 bases matching TRBD2. The CDR3 contains 16 residues. The germline V gene has CDR1 SGHTA and CDR2 FQGNSA. V shed 1 base and J 5 bases; nucleotides not matched to a gene: 3. For the CDR3, the DNA is TGTGCCAGCAGCTTAGGGACTAGCGGGAGAAGAGATACGCAGTATTTT. This translates into CASSLGTSGRRDTQYF.

This sequence joins TRBV4-2 and TRBJ1-4, with 7 bases lining up with TRBD1. The CDR3 is made up of 16 amino acids. CDR1 LGHNA and CDR2 YNFKEQ come from the germline V gene. Trimming removed 4 bases from V and 0 bases from J; junction bases left unmatched: 5. This CDR3 is CASSLGTDATNEKLFF. In DNA form, the CDR3 reads TGTGCCAGCAGCCTCGGGACAGATGCAACTAATGAAAAACTGTTTTTT.

Concerning this clone: Other DNA sequences in this sample translate to the same CDR3. This chain joins TRBV6-1 and TRBJ1-3, with TRBD1 matching over 7 bases. The V gene's germline CDR1 is MNHNS and CDR2 SASEGT. V lost 4 bases to trimming and J lost 3 bases; unmatched junction nucleotides: 12. The CDR3 has 17 residues. CDR3 DNA: TGTGCCAGCAGTGGACAGGGAGGTCTAATGGGTGGAAACACCATATATTTT. Residues: CASSGQGGLMGGNTIYF.

This sequence joins TRBV10-3 and TRBJ1-1, with TRBD1 matching 8 bases. CDR1 and CDR2 from the germline V gene are ENHRY and SYGVKD. The CDR3 contains 13 residues. Unmatched junction bases numbered 4, after V lost 5 bases and J lost 5 bases. CDR3 protein: CAISRDRFTEAFF. Written as DNA, the CDR3 is TGTGCCATCAGTCGGGACAGGTTTACTGAAGCTTTCTTT.

The gene calls are TRBV14 and TRBJ2-7; 8 bases agree with TRBD2. Germline V gene data show CDR1 as SGHDN and CDR2 as FVKESK. With V trimmed by 0 bases and J by 2 bases, 9 bases remained unmatched. This CDR3 has 17 amino acids. CDR3 sequence (DNA): TGTGCCAGCAGCCAAGAATGGTGGGGTAGCGGGGCCTACGAGCAGTACTTC. Protein sequence: CASSQEWWGSGAYEQYF.

Regarding this clone: Germline is not matched at one junction end, which may reflect a read error. V usage is TRBV7-7 and J usage is TRBJ1-5; 9 bases fit TRBD1. The CDR3 is 18 amino acids. Germline V gives CDR1 SSHAT, CDR2 FNYEAQ (reference sequence). The DNA of the CDR3 is TGTGCTAGCAGCTTACCCAGCAGTTGGACAGGGGACAATCAGCCCCAGCATTTT. As protein: CASSLPSSWTGDNQPQHF.

The V gene is TRBV19, the J gene TRBJ2-3; D remains unclear. There are 13 residues in the CDR3. Germline loops: CDR1 LNHDA, CDR2 SQIVND (reference sequence). The V and J ends lost 5 bases and 5 bases respectively, with 11 bases between them. The CDR3 here is CASSPVSGDTQYF. The CDR3 coding sequence is TGTGCCAGTAGTCCGGTGTCGGGAGATACGCAGTATTTT.

The chain combines TRBV9 with TRBJ2-1; 7 bases align to TRBD1. Trimming removed 2 bases from V and 3 bases from J; junction bases left unmatched: 5. The CDR3 has 15 amino acids. CDR1 SGDLS and CDR2 YYNGEE come from the germline V gene. In DNA, the CDR3 is TGTGCCAGCAGCGTTACAGGGGTAGTCTACAATGAGCAGTTCTTC. Amino acid sequence: CASSVTGVVYNEQFF.

The gene calls are TRBV29-1 and TRBJ1-4; 7 nucleotides align to TRBD1. This CDR3 comprises 12 residues. V shed 5 bases, J shed 6 bases, and the junction held 3 bases outside the gene matches. Germline V gene lookup returns CDR1 SQVTM and CDR2 ANQGSEA. In DNA form, the CDR3 reads TGCAGCGTTCTAGGGGGCGATGAAAAACTGTTTTTT. Translated, it gives CSVLGGDEKLFF.